Listed below are T cell receptor beta chains from one sample, sequenced in a study of human T cells and chemical hapten exposure. TCRdb ran MiXCR on the RACE reads and lists one entry per CDR3 protein. The data contain nearly 350,000 distinct CDR3 sequences, roughly 6.9% of them seen just once; the ten biggest clones take up roughly 7.9%. Sequenced here: whole blood, sampled in connection with sensitization to the hapten diphenylcyclopropenone (DPC). Every receptor here comes from a woman aged 18-30 years with alopecia areata. Some clones in this sample may be carry-over from other donors' samples. Both conserved end residues are part of each CDR3. A D gene is named only where the DNA matches it firmly. Only some rows state a clone size, as once, few, many or a class for expanded clones.

D: -; size: many; V: TRBV4-2; J: TRBJ1-2; DNA: TGTGCCAGCAGCCAAGGAACAACGAGAGGCTATGGCTACACCTTC; CDR3: CASSQGTTRGYGYTF
D: TRBD2; size: few; V: TRBV6-5; J: TRBJ2-3; DNA: TGTGCCAGCAGCCCTATGCCTTTGGGGGGGGATACGCAGTATTTT; CDR3: CASSPMPLGGDTQYF
D: TRBD2; size: -; V: TRBV7-8; J: TRBJ2-1; DNA: TGTGCCAGCAGCTTACGGTCACTAGCGGGGTCCTACAATGAGCAGTTCTTC; CDR3: CASSLRSLAGSYNEQFF
D: -; size: many; V: TRBV5-6; J: TRBJ2-5; DNA: TGTGCCAGCAGCTTGTCCGCGGGGAGAGAGACCCAGTACTTC; CDR3: CASSLSAGRETQYF
D: -; size: -; V: TRBV6-2/TRBV6-3; J: TRBJ1-5; DNA: TGTGCCAGCAGTTATTCGGCCGGTAGCAATCAGCCCCAGCATTTT; CDR3: CASSYSAGSNQPQHF
D: -; size: -; V: TRBV4-2; J: TRBJ1-3; DNA: TGTGCCAGCAGCCAAAGGGAGGGGAGCGGTGGAAACACCATATATTTT; CDR3: CASSQREGSGGNTIYF
D: -; size: -; V: TRBV25-1; J: TRBJ1-5; DNA: TGTGCCAGCAGTCCCCGGGACGAACAGCCCCAGCATTTT; CDR3: CASSPRDEQPQHF
D: -; size: once; V: TRBV7-9; J: TRBJ1-4; DNA: TGTGCCAGCAGCCCAGGGATAGGTGAAAAACTGTTTTTT; CDR3: CASSPGIGEKLFF
D: TRBD2; size: many; V: TRBV4-3; J: TRBJ2-1; DNA: TGCGCCAGCAGCCAAGAAGAGAGCGGGGGGCCCTACAATGAGCAGTTCTTC; CDR3: CASSQEESGGPYNEQFF
D: TRBD1; size: -; V: TRBV5-1; J: TRBJ2-5; DNA: TGCGCCAGCAGCGCGGACAGGACAGGAAGCCAAGAGACCCAGTACTTC; CDR3: CASSADRTGSQETQYF
D: -; size: -; V: TRBV7-2; J: TRBJ1-1; DNA: TGTGCCAGCAGCTTAGGAGGTGCAGGGGCTACTGAAGCTTTCTTT; CDR3: CASSLGGAGATEAFF
D: TRBD1; size: few; V: TRBV7-9; J: TRBJ2-7; DNA: TGTGCCAGCAGCTCGGGACAGGGGGTCTCAACCTACGAGCAGTACTTC; CDR3: CASSSGQGVSTYEQYF
D: -; size: few; V: TRBV29-1; J: TRBJ2-7; DNA: TGCAGCGTTGAGGGGGCAAAAGAGCAGTACTTC; CDR3: CSVEGAKEQYF
D: -; size: many; V: TRBV29-1; J: TRBJ2-3; DNA: TGCAGCGCCCTAGTTGGAGATACGCAGTATTTT; CDR3: CSALVGDTQYF
D: -; size: many; V: TRBV20-1; J: TRBJ2-3; DNA: TGCAGTGCTAGGGGGGGCGCCACCGATACGCAGTATTTT; CDR3: CSARGGATDTQYF
D: TRBD1; size: medium-sized; V: TRBV6-2/TRBV6-3; J: TRBJ2-1; DNA: TGTGCCAGCAGTCCCGGGACAGGGACGTTCTTC; CDR3: CASSPGTGTFF
D: -; size: few; V: TRBV13; J: TRBJ2-3; DNA: TGTGCCAGCAGCTGGGGACGGATCACAGATACGCAGTATTTT; CDR3: CASSWGRITDTQYF
D: -; size: -; V: TRBV14; J: TRBJ1-2; DNA: TGTGCCAGCAGCCAAGAACTCTTTGCGGGGTACTATGGCTACACCTTC; CDR3: CASSQELFAGYYGYTF
D: -; size: many; V: TRBV6-4; J: TRBJ2-2; DNA: TGTGCCAGCAGTGACGAGGCGGGGAACACCGGGGAGCTGTTTTTT; CDR3: CASSDEAGNTGELFF
D: TRBD1; size: many; V: TRBV7-9; J: TRBJ1-1; DNA: TGTGCCAGCAGCTCCTGGACAGGGGAGGCTTTCTTT; CDR3: CASSSWTGEAFF
D: -; size: few; V: TRBV11-2; J: TRBJ1-1; DNA: TGTGCCAGCAGCTTAGGGGCTGCTAACACTGAAGCTTTCTTT; CDR3: CASSLGAANTEAFF
D: TRBD1; size: -; V: TRBV7-3; J: TRBJ1-1; DNA: TGTGCCAGCAGCACCGGACAGGTTAACACTGAAGCTTTCTTT; CDR3: CASSTGQVNTEAFF
D: -; size: few; V: TRBV7-2; J: TRBJ1-2; DNA: TGTGCCAGCAGCCCGCGTTCGGGGAACTATGGCTACACCTTC; CDR3: CASSPRSGNYGYTF
D: TRBD1; size: -; V: TRBV20-1; J: TRBJ1-1; DNA: TGCAGTGCTAGAGACGACAGGGGACCACTCTTTTCTGACCCCTGGAACACTGAAGCTTTCTTT; CDR3: CSARDDRGPLFSDPWNTEAFF
D: -; size: -; V: TRBV29-1; J: TRBJ1-2; DNA: TGCAGCGTTGAGAATTCGAATTTCGACGGCTACACCTTC; CDR3: CSVENSNFDGYTF
D: -; size: -; V: TRBV6-2/TRBV6-3; J: TRBJ1-5; DNA: TGTGCCAGCGGGTACACTGGTCAGCCCCAGCATTTT; CDR3: CASGYTGQPQHF
D: -; size: few; V: TRBV14; J: TRBJ2-2; DNA: TGTGCCAGCGGAGAGCGGTTGACCGGGGAGCTGTTTTTT; CDR3: CASGERLTGELFF
D: -; size: few; V: TRBV6-5; J: TRBJ1-5; DNA: TGTGCCAGCAGTTACGTTCGGGACAGCAATCAGCCCCAGCATTTT; CDR3: CASSYVRDSNQPQHF
D: -; size: few; V: TRBV3-1; J: TRBJ1-2; DNA: TGTGCCAGCAGCCAAACGACCGGGCCCTATGGCTACACCTTC; CDR3: CASSQTTGPYGYTF
D: -; size: many; V: TRBV5-1; J: TRBJ2-6; DNA: TGCGCCAGCAGCTTGTTCAATAGCGGAGTCTCTGGGGCCAACGTCCTGACTTTC; CDR3: CASSLFNSGVSGANVLTF
D: -; size: many; V: TRBV7-9; J: TRBJ2-3; DNA: TGTGCCAGCAGCCCGGGACACATCACCACAGATACGCAGTATTTT; CDR3: CASSPGHITTDTQYF
D: TRBD1; size: many; V: TRBV7-2; J: TRBJ1-4; DNA: TGTGCCAGCAGCTTAGTACCTACTCTCGACAGGGTGAGAGAAAAACTGTTTTTT; CDR3: CASSLVPTLDRVREKLFF
D: -; size: -; V: TRBV14; J: TRBJ1-1; DNA: TGTGCCAGCAGCCAGTTTACCACTGAAGCTTTCTTT; CDR3: CASSQFTTEAFF
D: TRBD1; size: many; V: TRBV12-3/TRBV12-4; J: TRBJ1-4; DNA: TGTGCCAGCAGCGACTCCGACAGGGGGGGAGAAAAACTGTTTTTT; CDR3: CASSDSDRGGEKLFF
D: -; size: few; V: TRBV7-9; J: TRBJ1-1; DNA: TGTGCCAGCAGAACGGGGGCTTCCACTGAAGCTTTCTTT; CDR3: CASRTGASTEAFF
D: -; size: -; V: TRBV7-2; J: TRBJ2-3; DNA: TGTGCCAGCCTAACCCCCGGACGTGGAGGAAGAAATACGCAGTATTTT; CDR3: CASLTPGRGGRNTQYF
D: -; size: -; V: TRBV10-3; J: TRBJ2-7; DNA: TGTGCCATCAGTGAGCCAGGGACCTACGAGCAGTACTTC; CDR3: CAISEPGTYEQYF
D: -; size: -; V: TRBV4-1; J: TRBJ2-7; DNA: TGCGCCAGCAGGCCGGGGACTCGACCTCTGGACGAGCAGTACTTC; CDR3: CASRPGTRPLDEQYF
D: -; size: -; V: TRBV5-1; J: TRBJ2-1; DNA: TGCGCCAGCAGCTGGGTGGGGGCAGGTTACAATGAGCAGTTCTTC; CDR3: CASSWVGAGYNEQFF
D: TRBD2; size: many; V: TRBV20-1; J: TRBJ2-5; DNA: TGCAGTGCTAGGAAGCGGGGGGCAAACCAAGAGACCCAGTACTTC; CDR3: CSARKRGANQETQYF
D: -; size: -; V: TRBV7-6; J: TRBJ2-5; DNA: TGTGCCAGCAGCTTGCGTGGTCGCGCGAAGGTAGAGACCCAGTACTTC; CDR3: CASSLRGRAKVETQYF
D: -; size: many; V: TRBV11-1; J: TRBJ1-6; DNA: TGTGCCAGCAGCGTGGACCGAGGGATTTCACCCCTCCACTTT; CDR3: CASSVDRGISPLHF
D: TRBD2; size: -; V: TRBV3-1; J: TRBJ2-3; DNA: TGTGCCAGCAGCCAAGAAGGACTAGCGGGGGGCCCTAGCACAGATACGCAGTATTTT; CDR3: CASSQEGLAGGPSTDTQYF
D: -; size: -; V: TRBV20-1; J: TRBJ1-4; DNA: TGCAGTGCTCCCGGAGGACAGAATGAAAAACTGTTTTTT; CDR3: CSAPGGQNEKLFF
D: TRBD2; size: many; V: TRBV12-3/TRBV12-4; J: TRBJ2-5; DNA: TGTGCCAGCACCCTGGGACTAGCGGGGGGGGCCCAGTACTTC; CDR3: CASTLGLAGGAQYF
D: -; size: -; V: TRBV5-1; J: TRBJ2-2; DNA: TGCGCCAGCAGTGGGGCAGTCGCCGGGGAGCTGTTTTTT; CDR3: CASSGAVAGELFF
D: -; size: few; V: TRBV5-6; J: TRBJ1-4; DNA: TGTGCCAGCAGAAGCGCCAGAGCAACTAATGAAAAACTGTTTTTT; CDR3: CASRSARATNEKLFF
D: -; size: -; V: TRBV28; J: TRBJ2-3; DNA: TGTGCCAGCAGCCGAGTCAGGTGGCTAAGCACAGATACGCAGTATTTT; CDR3: CASSRVRWLSTDTQYF
D: TRBD2; size: many; V: TRBV20-1; J: TRBJ2-3; DNA: TGCAGTGCTGGAGCGGCGGGACTAGGCCGTGGAGATACGCAGTATTTT; CDR3: CSAGAAGLGRGDTQYF
D: TRBD1; size: -; V: TRBV19; J: TRBJ2-2; DNA: TGTGCCAGTACCCTCCGGGACAGGGATCCCGGGGAGCTGTTTTTT; CDR3: CASTLRDRDPGELFF
D: -; size: -; V: TRBV5-1; J: TRBJ1-6; DNA: TGCGCCACCCTATCTACAGCGAGTTCACCCCTCCACTTT; CDR3: CATLSTASSPLHF
D: TRBD2; size: many; V: TRBV29-1; J: TRBJ2-3; DNA: TGCAGCGTTAATAGAGCGGGGGCACCCACAGATACGCAGTATTTT; CDR3: CSVNRAGAPTDTQYF
D: -; size: few; V: TRBV10-3; J: TRBJ1-5; DNA: TGTGCCATCAGTGAGGTCAGGGGCGGCCAGCCCCAGCATTTT; CDR3: CAISEVRGGQPQHF
D: -; size: -; V: TRBV6-5; J: TRBJ1-6; DNA: TGTGCCAGCACCAGGGGCCGCTGGAATTCACCCCTCCACTTT; CDR3: CASTRGRWNSPLHF
D: -; size: many; V: TRBV6-1; J: TRBJ2-1; DNA: TGTGCCAGCAGTGCCCTCCTTGTGGGGGGAGACAATGAGCAGTTCTTC; CDR3: CASSALLVGGDNEQFF
D: -; size: few; V: TRBV2; J: TRBJ2-5; DNA: TGTGCCAGCAGTGGGGGCGGGCACCAAGAGACCCAGTACTTC; CDR3: CASSGGGHQETQYF
D: -; size: few; V: TRBV6-5; J: TRBJ2-7; DNA: TGTGCCAGCAGTTACTCGAATGTCAGAAACTACGAGCAGTACTTC; CDR3: CASSYSNVRNYEQYF
D: -; size: few; V: TRBV7-9; J: TRBJ2-1; DNA: TGTGCCAGCAGCTTAAGGGGAGACAATGAGCAGTTCTTC; CDR3: CASSLRGDNEQFF
D: -; size: many; V: TRBV6-2/TRBV6-3; J: TRBJ2-6; DNA: TGTGCCAGCTCCCGAGGGCAAGGGGCCAACGTCCTGACTTTC; CDR3: CASSRGQGANVLTF
D: TRBD1; size: -; V: TRBV6-2/TRBV6-3; J: TRBJ2-3; DNA: TGTGCCAGCACCGATACTACCACCCAGGGGGTTACGCAGTATTTT; CDR3: CASTDTTTQGVTQYF